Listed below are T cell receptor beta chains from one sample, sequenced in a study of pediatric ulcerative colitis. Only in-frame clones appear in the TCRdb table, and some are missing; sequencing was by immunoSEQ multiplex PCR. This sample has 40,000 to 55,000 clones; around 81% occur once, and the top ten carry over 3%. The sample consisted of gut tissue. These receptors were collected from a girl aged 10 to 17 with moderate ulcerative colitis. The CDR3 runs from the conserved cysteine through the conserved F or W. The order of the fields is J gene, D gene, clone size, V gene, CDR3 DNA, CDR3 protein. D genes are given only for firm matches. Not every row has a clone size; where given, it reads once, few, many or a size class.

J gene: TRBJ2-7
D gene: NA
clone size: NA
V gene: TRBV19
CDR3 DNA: TGTGCCAGTAGCCCCTTAGCGAGCTCCTACGAGCAGTACTTC
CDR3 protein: CASSPLASSYEQYF

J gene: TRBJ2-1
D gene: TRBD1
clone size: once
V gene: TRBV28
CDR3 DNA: TGTGCCAGCAGGACCTCCGGGACAGTATCCTACAATGAGCAGTTCTTC
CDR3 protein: CASRTSGTVSYNEQFF

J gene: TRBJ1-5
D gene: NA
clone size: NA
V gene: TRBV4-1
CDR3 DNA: TGCGCCAGCAGCCAAGAGCCCAGGCGATTAGGGTCGAATAATCAGCCCCAGCATTTT
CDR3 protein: CASSQEPRRLGSNNQPQHF

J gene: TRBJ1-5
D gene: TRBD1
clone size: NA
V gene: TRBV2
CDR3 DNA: TGTGCCAGCACCGACCGTGTTAGGCGCCCTGGACAGGGCCCGACTGGTAGCAATCAGCCCCAGCATTTT
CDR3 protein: CASTDRVRRPGQGPTGSNQPQHF

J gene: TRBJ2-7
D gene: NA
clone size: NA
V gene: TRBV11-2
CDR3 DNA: TGTGCCAGCAGCTTAGGATGGGGCACCTACGAGCAGTACTTC
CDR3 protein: CASSLGWGTYEQYF

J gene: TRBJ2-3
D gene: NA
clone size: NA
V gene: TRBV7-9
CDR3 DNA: TGTGCCAGCAGCTTTGGGTCCACAGATACGCAGTATTTT
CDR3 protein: CASSFGSTDTQYF

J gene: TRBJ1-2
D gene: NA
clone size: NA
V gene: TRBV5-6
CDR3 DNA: TGTGCCAGCAGCGGCTCGACAGCCCATGGCTACACCTTC
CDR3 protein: CASSGSTAHGYTF

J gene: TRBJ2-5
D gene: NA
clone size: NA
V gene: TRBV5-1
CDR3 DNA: TGCGCCAGCAGCTTGGGCGGGGGACAACTCCAAGAGACCCAGTACTTC
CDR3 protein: CASSLGGGQLQETQYF

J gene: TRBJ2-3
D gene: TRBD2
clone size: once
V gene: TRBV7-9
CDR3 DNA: TGTGCCAGCAGCATCCGGGGGGTGAGGGGCCCAGATACGCAGTATTTT
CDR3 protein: CASSIRGVRGPDTQYF

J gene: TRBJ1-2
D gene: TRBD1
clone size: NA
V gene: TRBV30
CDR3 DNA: TGTGCCTGGACCCTTACAGGGGGGGAAGGCTACACCTTC
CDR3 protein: CAWTLTGGEGYTF

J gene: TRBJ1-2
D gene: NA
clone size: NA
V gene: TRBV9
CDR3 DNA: TGTGCCAGCAGCGTAGAGGCCATGCTAATTCCTAACTATGGCTACACCTTC
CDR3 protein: CASSVEAMLIPNYGYTF

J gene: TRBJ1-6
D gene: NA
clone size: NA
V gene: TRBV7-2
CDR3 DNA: TGTGCCAGCAGCTCCCGACGTAGAGACAATTCACCCCTCCACTTT
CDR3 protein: CASSSRRRDNSPLHF

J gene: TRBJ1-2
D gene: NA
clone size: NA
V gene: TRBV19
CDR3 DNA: TGTGCCAGTAGTAGGGAGGGATCAGCTAACTATGGCTACACCTTC
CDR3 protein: CASSREGSANYGYTF

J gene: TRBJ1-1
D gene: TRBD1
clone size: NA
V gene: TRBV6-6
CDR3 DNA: TGTGCCAGCAGTCAAGGACAGGGGGGATTGGGAGCTTTCTTT
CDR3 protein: CASSQGQGGLGAFF

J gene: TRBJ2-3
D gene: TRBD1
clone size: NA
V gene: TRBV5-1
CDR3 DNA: TGCGCCAGCAGCCTACAGGGGTATGACGATACGCAGTATTTT
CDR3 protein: CASSLQGYDDTQYF

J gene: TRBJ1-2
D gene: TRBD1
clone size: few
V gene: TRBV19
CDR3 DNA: TGTGCCAGTAGTATACAGGGGGCCCTCTATGGCTACACCTTC
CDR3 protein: CASSIQGALYGYTF

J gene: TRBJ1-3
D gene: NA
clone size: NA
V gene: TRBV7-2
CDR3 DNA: TGTGCCAGCAGCTTTCCGGGACAAAACACCATATATTTT
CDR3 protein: CASSFPGQNTIYF

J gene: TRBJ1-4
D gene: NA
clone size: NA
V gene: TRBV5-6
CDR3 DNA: TGTGCCAGCAGCCTACCAACTAATGAAAAACTGTTTTTT
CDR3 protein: CASSLPTNEKLFF

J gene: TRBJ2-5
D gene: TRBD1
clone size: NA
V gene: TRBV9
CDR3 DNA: TGTGCCAGCAGCGTAGGACAGGGTATAGAGACCCAGTACTTC
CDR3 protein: CASSVGQGIETQYF

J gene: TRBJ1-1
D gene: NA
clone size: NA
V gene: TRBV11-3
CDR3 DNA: TGTGCCAGCAGCCCCCGGACGGAAAAGAACACTGAAGCTTTCTTT
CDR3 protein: CASSPRTEKNTEAFF

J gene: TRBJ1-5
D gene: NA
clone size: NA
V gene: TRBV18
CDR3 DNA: TGTGCCAGCTCATACGGCCATGTTCGGGTTCAGCCCCAGCATTTT
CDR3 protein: CASSYGHVRVQPQHF

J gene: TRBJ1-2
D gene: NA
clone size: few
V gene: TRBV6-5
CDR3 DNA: TGTGCCAGCAGCCCGACAGGTGACTATGGCTACACCTTC
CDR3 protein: CASSPTGDYGYTF

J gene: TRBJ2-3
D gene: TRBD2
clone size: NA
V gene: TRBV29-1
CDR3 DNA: TGCAGCGTGGCACCTGCGGGAGGAAGCACAGATACGCAGTATTTT
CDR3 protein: CSVAPAGGSTDTQYF

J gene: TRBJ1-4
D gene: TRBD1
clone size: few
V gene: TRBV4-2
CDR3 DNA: TGTGCCAGCAGGAGGGACAGTGGCGAAAAACTGTTTTTT
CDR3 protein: CASRRDSGEKLFF

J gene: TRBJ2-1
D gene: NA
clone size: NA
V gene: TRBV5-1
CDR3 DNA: TGCGCCAGCAGCTTGGCCAGGGAACCGTACAATGAGCAGTTCTTC
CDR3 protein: CASSLAREPYNEQFF

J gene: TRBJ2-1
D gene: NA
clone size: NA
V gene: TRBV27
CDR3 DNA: TGTGCCAGCAGCCGAGCGGGACAACATAATGAGCAGTTCTTC
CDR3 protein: CASSRAGQHNEQFF

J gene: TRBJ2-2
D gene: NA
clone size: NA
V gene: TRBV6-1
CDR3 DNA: TGTGCCACACGCCCCCTGAGCACCGGGGAGCTGTTTTTT
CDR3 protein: CATRPLSTGELFF

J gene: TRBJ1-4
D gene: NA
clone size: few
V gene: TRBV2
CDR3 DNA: TGTGCCAGCAGTGAAGGTCGGACGGTGGGATCTAATGAAAAACTGTTTTTT
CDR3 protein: CASSEGRTVGSNEKLFF

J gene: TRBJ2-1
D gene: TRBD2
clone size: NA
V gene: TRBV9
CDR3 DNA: TGTGCCAGCAGCATCTTTGGGCTAGCGGGCTCCTACAATGAGCAGTTCTTC
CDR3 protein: CASSIFGLAGSYNEQFF

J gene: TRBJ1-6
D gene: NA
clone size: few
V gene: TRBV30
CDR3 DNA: TGTGCCTGGAGTGGACACAGGGTTTCACCCCTCCACTTT
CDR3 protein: CAWSGHRVSPLHF

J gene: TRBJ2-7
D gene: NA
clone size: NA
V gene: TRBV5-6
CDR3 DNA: TGTGCCAGCAGCTCGGTAGGCGAGCAGTACTTC
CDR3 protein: CASSSVGEQYF

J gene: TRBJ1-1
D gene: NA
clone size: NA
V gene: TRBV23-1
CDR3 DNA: TGCGCCAGCAGTCAACGAAGGGCCACTGAAGCTTTCTTT
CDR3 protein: CASSQRRATEAFF

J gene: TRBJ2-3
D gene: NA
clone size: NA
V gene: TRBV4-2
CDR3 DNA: TGTGCCAGCAGCCAAGGGTTCGCTCTCTTAGCGGCAACTAGCACAGATACGCAGTATTTT
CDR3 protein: CASSQGFALLAATSTDTQYF

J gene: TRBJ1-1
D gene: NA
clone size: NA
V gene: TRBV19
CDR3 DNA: TGTGCCAGTAGTATCGACGGCAGACTCATGAACACTGAAGCTTTCTTT
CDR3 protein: CASSIDGRLMNTEAFF

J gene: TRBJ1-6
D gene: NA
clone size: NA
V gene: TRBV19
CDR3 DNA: TGTGCCAGTACCGAATCTCCCGGGCCGCGAGCGGGGTCACCCCTCCACTTT
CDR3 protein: CASTESPGPRAGSPLHF

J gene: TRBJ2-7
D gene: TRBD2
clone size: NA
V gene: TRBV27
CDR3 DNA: TGTGCCAGCAGTCCCGGGGGGTTCATGGGGTACGAGCAGTACTTC
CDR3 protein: CASSPGGFMGYEQYF

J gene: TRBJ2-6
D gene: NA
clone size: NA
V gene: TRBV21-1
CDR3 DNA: TGTGCCAGCAGCAAGGGGAAAGAGACCGGGACAGCAGATCTCGCGGGGGCCAACGTCCTGACTTTC
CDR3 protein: CASSKGKETGTADLAGANVLTF

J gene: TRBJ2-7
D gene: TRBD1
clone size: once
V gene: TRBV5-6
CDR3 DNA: TGTGCCAGCAGCACCGACAGGGGGCGCCGTTATACAGACGAGCAGTACTTC
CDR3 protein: CASSTDRGRRYTDEQYF

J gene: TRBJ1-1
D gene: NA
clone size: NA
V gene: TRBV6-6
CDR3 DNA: TGTGCCAGCAGCGGGGCGGCGGGCGCGGGCACTGAAGCTTTCTTT
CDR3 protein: CASSGAAGAGTEAFF

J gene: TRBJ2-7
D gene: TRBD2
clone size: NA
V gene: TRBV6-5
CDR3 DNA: TGTGCCAGCAGTTGGGGACTAGCCGAAAAATACGAGCAGTACTTC
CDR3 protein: CASSWGLAEKYEQYF

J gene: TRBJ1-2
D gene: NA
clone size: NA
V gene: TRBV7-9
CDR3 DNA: TGTGCCAGCAGCTCACCCTATACAAACCCCTATGGCTACACCTTC
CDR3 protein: CASSSPYTNPYGYTF

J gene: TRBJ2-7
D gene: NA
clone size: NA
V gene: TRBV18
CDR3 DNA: TGTGCCAGCTCAATAATTTCGTCGGGGGACGGAGACGAGCAGTACTTC
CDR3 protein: CASSIISSGDGDEQYF

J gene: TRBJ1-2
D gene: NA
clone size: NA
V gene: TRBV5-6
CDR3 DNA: TGTGCCAGCAGCTACAGGGTTACCGGTCTAACCAACTATGGCTACACCTTC
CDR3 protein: CASSYRVTGLTNYGYTF

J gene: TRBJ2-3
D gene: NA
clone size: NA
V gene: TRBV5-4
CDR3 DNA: TGTGCCAGCAGCTTAAGCCGGGCGTCAGATACGCAGTATTTT
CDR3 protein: CASSLSRASDTQYF